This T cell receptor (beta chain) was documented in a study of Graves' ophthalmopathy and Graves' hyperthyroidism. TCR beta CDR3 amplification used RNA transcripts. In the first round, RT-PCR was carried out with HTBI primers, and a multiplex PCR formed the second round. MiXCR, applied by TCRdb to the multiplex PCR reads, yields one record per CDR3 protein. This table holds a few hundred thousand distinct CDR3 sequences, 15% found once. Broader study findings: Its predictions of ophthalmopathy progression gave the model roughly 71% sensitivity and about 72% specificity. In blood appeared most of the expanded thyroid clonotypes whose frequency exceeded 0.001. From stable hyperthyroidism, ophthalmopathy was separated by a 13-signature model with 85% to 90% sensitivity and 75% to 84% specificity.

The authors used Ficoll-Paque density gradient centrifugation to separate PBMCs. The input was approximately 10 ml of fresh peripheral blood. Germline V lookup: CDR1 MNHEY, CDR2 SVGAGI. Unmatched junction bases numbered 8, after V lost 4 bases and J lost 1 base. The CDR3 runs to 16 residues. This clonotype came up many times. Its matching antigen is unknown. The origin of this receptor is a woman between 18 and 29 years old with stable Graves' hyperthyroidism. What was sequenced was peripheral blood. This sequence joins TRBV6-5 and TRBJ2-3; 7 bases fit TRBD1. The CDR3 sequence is CASSSGQVIGTDTQYF. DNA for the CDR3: TGTGCCAGCAGTTCCGGACAGGTTATTGGCACAGATACGCAGTATTTT.